Included here is one T cell receptor beta chain sequence, with context. The antigen is not known. This specimen belongs to a study of T-cell memory formation after mild COVID-19. Background on the study: TCR clusters showed largely donor specificity.

Via MiXCR, TCRdb re-called the 5' RACE reads, giving one row per CDR3 protein. Among fewer than 450,000 distinct CDR3 sequences listed, 20% to 25% were seen once. The CDR3 sequence is 16 residues long. Study-wide findings and caveats: CD8+ contracting clones occupied EMRA, while CD4+ ones occupied mainly CM and EM. Clones from the second wave (peaking day 37) had unconfirmed SARS-CoV-2 specificity.

The source material was PBMCs or a T cell subset sorted from them (not recorded which). J is TRBJ2-1 and V is TRBV12-2; the table's D call TRBD1 went unverified against the DNA. TRBV12-2 is designated a pseudogene. This sequence was found in an adult woman who had mild COVID-19 (a few samples of this study predate the infection). Cell type and time point are not known. The CDR3 DNA reads TGTGCAAGTCGCTTAGCGCCCCCGGGACATTTCAATGAGCAGTTCTTC. Residues: CASRLAPPGHFNEQFF.